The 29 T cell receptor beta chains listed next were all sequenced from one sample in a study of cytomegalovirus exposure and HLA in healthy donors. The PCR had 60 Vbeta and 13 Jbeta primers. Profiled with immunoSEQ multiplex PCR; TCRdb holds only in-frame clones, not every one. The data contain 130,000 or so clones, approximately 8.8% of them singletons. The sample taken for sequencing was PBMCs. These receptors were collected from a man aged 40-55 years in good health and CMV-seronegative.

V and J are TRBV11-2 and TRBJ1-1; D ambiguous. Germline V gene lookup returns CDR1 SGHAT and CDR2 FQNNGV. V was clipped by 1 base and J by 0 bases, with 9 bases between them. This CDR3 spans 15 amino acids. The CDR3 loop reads CASSLGNSLNTEAFF. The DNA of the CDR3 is TGTGCCAGCAGCTTAGGTAACAGCTTGAACACTGAAGCTTTCTTT.

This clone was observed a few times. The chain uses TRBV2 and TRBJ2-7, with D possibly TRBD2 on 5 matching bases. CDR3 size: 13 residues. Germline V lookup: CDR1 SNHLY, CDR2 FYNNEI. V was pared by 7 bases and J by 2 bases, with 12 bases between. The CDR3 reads CASMSDLTYEQYF. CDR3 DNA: TGTGCCAGCATGTCGGACTTAACCTACGAGCAGTACTTC.

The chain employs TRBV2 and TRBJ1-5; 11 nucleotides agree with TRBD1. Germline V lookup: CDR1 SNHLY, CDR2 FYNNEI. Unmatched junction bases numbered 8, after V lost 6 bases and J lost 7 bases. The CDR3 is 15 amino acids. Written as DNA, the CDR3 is TGTGCCAGCAGCTCCCAGGGACAGGGGGTCCAGCCCCAGCATTTT. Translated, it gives CASSSQGQGVQPQHF.

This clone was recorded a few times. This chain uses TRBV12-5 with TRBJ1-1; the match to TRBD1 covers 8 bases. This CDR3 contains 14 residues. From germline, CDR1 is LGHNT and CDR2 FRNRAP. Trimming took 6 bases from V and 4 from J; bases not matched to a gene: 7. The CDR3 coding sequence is TGTGCTAGTGGCCATTCTACAGGGGGCACTGAAGCTTTCTTT. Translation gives CASGHSTGGTEAFF. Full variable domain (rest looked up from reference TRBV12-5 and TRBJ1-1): DARVTQTPRHKVTEMGQEVTMRCQPILGHNTVFWYRQTMMQGLELLAYFRNRAPLDDSGMPKDRFSAEMPDATLATLKIQPSEPRDSAVYFCASGHSTGGTEAFFGQGTRLTVV.

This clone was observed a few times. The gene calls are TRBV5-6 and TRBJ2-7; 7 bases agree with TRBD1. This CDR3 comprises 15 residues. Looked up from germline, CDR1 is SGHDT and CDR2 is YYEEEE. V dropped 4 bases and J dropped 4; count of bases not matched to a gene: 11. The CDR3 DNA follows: TGTGCCAGCAGCCTAGGGGGCCCAACTGTGTACGAGCAGTACTTC. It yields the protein CASSLGGPTVYEQYF.

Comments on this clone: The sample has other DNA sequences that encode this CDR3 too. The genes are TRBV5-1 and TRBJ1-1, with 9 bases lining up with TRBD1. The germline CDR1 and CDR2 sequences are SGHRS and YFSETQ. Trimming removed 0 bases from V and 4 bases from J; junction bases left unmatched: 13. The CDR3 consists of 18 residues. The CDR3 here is CASSLVTGGLSLGTEAFF. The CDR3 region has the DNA TGCGCCAGCAGCTTGGTCACAGGGGGCTTGTCGTTGGGCACTGAAGCTTTCTTT.

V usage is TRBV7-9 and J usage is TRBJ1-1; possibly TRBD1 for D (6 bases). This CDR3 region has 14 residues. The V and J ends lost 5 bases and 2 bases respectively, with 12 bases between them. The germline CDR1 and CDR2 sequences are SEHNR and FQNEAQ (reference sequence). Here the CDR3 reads CASSPRTENTEAFF. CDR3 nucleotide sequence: TGTGCCAGCAGCCCAAGGACAGAAAACACTGAAGCTTTCTTT.

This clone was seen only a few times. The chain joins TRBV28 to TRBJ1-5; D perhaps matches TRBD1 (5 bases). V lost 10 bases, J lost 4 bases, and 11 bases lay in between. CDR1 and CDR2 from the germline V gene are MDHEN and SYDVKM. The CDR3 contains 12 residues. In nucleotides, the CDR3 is TGTGCCACCAGGGAGTTGAATCAGCCCCAGCATTTT. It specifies CATRELNQPQHF.

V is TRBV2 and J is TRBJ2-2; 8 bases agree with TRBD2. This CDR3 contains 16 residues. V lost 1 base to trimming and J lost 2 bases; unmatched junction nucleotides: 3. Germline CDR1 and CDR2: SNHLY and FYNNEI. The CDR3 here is CASSEGTSRNTGELFF. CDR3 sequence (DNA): TGTGCCAGCAGTGAAGGGACTAGCAGAAACACCGGGGAGCTGTTTTTT.

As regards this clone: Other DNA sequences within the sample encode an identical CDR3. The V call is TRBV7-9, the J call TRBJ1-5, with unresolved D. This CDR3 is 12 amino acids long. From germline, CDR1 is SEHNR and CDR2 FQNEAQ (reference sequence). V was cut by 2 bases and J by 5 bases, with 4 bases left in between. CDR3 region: CASSLTDQPQHF. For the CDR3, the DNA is TGTGCCAGCAGCTTAACGGATCAGCCCCAGCATTTT.

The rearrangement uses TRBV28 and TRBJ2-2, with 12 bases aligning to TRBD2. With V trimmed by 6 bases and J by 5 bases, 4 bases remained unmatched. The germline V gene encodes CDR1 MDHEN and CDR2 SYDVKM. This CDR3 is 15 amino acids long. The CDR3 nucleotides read TGTGCCAGCAGACCCACTAGCGGGGGGACCGGGGAGCTGTTTTTT. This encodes CASRPTSGGTGELFF.

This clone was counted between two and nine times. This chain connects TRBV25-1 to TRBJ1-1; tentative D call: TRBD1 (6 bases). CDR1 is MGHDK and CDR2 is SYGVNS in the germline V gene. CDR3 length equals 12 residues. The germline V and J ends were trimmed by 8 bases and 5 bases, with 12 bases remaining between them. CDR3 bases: TGTGCCAGCCAGGGGCCTGGGACTGAAGCTTTCTTT. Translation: CASQGPGTEAFF.

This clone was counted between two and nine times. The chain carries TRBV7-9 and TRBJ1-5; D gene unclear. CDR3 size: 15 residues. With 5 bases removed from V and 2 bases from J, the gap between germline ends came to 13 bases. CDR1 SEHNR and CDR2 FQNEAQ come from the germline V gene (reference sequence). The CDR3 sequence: CASSLVGEGNQPQHF. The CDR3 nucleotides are TGTGCCAGCAGCCTCGTTGGGGAGGGCAATCAGCCCCAGCATTTT.

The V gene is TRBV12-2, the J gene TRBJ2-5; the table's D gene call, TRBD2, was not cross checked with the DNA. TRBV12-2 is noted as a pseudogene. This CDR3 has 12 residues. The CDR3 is CASRLCRGTQYF. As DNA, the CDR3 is TGTGCAAGTCGCTTGTGCCGGGGGACCCAGTACTTC.

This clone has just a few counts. The CDR3 loop is CASSFSGTGSPTNEKLFF. The DNA for the CDR3 is TGTGCCAGCAGCTTCTCCGGGACAGGGAGTCCAACTAATGAAAAACTGTTTTTT. V and J are TRBV7-6 and TRBJ1-4; 9 nucleotides align to TRBD1. Germline values: CDR1 SGHVS, CDR2 FNYEAQ. The CDR3 consists of 18 residues. V shed 3 bases, J shed 0 bases, and the junction held 8 bases outside the gene matches. The variable domain in full, with the rest retrieved from reference TRBV7-6 and TRBJ1-4, is GAGVSQSPRYKVTKRGQDVALRCDPISGHVSLYWYRQALGQGPEFLTYFNYEAQQDKSGLPNDRFSAERPEGSISTLTIQRTEQRDSAMYRCASSFSGTGSPTNEKLFFGSGTQLSVL.

The CDR3, as DNA: TGTGCCATAGGGGAGGCCAGAGGGTATCAGCCCCAGCATTTT. This gives the protein CAIGEARGYQPQHF. This chain uses TRBV10-3 with TRBJ1-5; D possibly corresponds to TRBD1 (5 bases). This CDR3 is built from 14 residues. V shed 9 bases and J shed 5 bases, with 17 bases lying between them. Germline CDR1 ENHRY, CDR2 SYGVKD.

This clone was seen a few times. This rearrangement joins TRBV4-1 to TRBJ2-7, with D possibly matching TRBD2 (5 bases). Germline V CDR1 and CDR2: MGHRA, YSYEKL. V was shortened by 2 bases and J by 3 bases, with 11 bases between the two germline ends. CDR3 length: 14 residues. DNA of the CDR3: TGCGCCAGCAGCCAACCGGACGGGATCTACGAGCAGTACTTC. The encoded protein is CASSQPDGIYEQYF.

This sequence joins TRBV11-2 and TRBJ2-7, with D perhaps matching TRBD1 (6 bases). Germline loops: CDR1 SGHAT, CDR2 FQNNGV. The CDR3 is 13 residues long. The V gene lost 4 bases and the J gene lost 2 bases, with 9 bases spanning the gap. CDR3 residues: CASSWDKPYEQYF. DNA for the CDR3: TGTGCCAGCAGCTGGGACAAACCCTACGAGCAGTACTTC. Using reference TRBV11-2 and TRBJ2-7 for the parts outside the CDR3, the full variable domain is EAGVAQSPRYKIIEKRQSVAFWCNPISGHATLYWYQQILGQGPKLLIQFQNNGVVDDSQLPKDRFSAERLKGVDSTLKIQPAKLEDSAVYLCASSWDKPYEQYFGPGTRLTVT.

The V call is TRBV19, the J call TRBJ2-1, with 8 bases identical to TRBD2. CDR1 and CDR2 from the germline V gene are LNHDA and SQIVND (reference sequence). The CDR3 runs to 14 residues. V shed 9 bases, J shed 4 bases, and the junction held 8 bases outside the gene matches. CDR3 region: CASRHGGAYNEQFF. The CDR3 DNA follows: TGTGCCAGCCGACACGGGGGGGCGTACAATGAGCAGTTCTTC.

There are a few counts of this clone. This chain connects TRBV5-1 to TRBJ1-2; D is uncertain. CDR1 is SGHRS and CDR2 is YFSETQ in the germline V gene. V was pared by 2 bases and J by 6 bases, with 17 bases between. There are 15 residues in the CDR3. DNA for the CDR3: TGCGCCAGCAGCTTTCGGCGGGAGGCCGGGGATGGCTACACCTTC. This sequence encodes CASSFRREAGDGYTF.

CDR3 DNA: TGTGCCAGCAACGATAAACTATCCTCTGGAAACACCATATATTTT. As protein: CASNDKLSSGNTIYF. The V gene is TRBV14, the J gene TRBJ1-3; no clear D. From germline, CDR1 is SGHDN and CDR2 FVKESK. The CDR3 totals 15 residues. V was trimmed by 7 bases and J by 0 bases, leaving 13 bases between them.

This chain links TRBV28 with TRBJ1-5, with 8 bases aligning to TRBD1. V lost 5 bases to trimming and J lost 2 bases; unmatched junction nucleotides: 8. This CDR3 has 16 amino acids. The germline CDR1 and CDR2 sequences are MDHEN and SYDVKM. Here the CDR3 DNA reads TGTGCCAGCAGTCCCCTAAGGACAGGGCGCAATCAGCCCCAGCATTTT. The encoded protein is CASSPLRTGRNQPQHF.

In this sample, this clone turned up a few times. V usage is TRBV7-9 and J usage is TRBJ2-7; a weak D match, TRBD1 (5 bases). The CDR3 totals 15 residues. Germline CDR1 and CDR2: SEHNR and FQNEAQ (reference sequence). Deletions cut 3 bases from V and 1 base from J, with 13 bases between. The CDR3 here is CASSFMGDSSYEQYF. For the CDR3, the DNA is TGTGCCAGCAGCTTCATGGGCGACAGTTCCTACGAGCAGTACTTC.

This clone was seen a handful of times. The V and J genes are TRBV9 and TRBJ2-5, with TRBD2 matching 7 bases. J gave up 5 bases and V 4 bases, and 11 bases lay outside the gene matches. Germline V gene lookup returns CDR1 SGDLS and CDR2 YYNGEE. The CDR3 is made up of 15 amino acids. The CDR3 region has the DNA TGTGCCAGCAGCCCGCCCTGGGCGGGAGTGGAGACCCAGTACTTC. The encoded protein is CASSPPWAGVETQYF.

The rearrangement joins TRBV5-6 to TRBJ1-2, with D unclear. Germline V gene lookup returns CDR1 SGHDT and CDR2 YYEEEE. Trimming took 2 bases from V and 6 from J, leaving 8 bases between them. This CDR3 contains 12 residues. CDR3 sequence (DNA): TGTGCCAGCAGCTTCTGGCAGAATGGCTACACCTTC. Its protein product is CASSFWQNGYTF.

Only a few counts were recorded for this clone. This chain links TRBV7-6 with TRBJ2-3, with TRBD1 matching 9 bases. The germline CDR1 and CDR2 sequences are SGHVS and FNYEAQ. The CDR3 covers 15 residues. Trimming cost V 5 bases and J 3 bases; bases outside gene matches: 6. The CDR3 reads CASSGNRGLTDTQYF. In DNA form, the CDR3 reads TGTGCCAGCAGCGGAAACAGGGGGCTGACAGATACGCAGTATTTT.

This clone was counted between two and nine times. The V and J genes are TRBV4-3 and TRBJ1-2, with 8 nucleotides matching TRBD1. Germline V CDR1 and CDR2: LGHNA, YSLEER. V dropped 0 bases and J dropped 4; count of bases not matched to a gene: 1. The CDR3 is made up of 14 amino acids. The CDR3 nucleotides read TGCGCCAGCAGCCAAGAGGACAGGGCCTATGGCTACACCTTC. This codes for CASSQEDRAYGYTF.

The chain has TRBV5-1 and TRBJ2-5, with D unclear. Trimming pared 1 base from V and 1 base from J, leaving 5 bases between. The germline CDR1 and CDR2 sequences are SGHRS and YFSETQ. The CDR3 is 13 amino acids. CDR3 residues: CASSLSGQETQYF. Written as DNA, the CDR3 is TGCGCCAGCAGCTTGTCAGGCCAAGAGACCCAGTACTTC.

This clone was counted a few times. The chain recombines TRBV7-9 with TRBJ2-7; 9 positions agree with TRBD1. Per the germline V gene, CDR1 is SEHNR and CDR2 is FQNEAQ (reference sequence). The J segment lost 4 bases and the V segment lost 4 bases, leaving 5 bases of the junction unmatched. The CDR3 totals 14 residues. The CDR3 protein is CASSSRDRVYEQYF. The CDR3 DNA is TGTGCCAGCAGCTCCCGGGACAGGGTTTACGAGCAGTACTTC.